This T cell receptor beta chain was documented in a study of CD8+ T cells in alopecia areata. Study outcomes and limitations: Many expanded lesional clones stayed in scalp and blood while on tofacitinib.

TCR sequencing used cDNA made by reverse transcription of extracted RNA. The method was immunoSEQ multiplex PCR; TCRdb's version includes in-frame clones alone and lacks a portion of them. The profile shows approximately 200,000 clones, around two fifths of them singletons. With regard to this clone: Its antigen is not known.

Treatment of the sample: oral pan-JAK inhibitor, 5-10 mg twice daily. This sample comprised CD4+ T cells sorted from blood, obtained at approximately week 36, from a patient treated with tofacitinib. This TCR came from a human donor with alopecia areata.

In DNA, the CDR3 is TGTGCCTGGAGTAGGACCGGGACAGGGGGCGCAGGGAGCAATCAGCCCCAGCATTTT. Amino acid sequence: CAWSRTGTGGAGSNQPQHF. The chain employs TRBV30 and TRBJ1-5; 12 bases agree with TRBD1. Germline CDR1 is GTSNPN and CDR2 is SVGIG (reference sequence). J was trimmed by 1 base and V by 2 bases; bases with no gene match: 12. The CDR3 length is 19 residues.